The 2 T cell receptor beta chains given below trace back to one sample, sequenced in a study of blood T cells in healthy people across ages. A J-beta primer mix and a sample-barcoded 5' primer were used in a second PCR of about 7 to 11 cycles. One entry per CDR3 protein results from TCRdb running MiXCR on the 5' RACE reads. Counted here are fewer than 650,000 distinct CDR3 sequences, about 29% occurring once; the ten biggest clones make up approximately 3.6%. These same data were also listed under a study on T cells of mothers and their children.

The sequenced sample consisted of blood. The source is a boy aged 2 to 9 in good health.

This clonotype occurred many times. CDR3 nucleotides: TGCAGTGCCAGAAGGGGGGACCAAGAGACCCAGTACTTC. Amino acid sequence: CSARRGDQETQYF. The rearrangement links TRBV20-1 to TRBJ2-5; possibly TRBD1 or TRBD2 for D (6 bases each). Germline V gives CDR1 DFQATT, CDR2 SNEGSKA (reference sequence). The CDR3 length is 13 residues. Trimming left V 6 bases short and J 0 bases short, with 11 bases between.

This clonotype was counted at least ten times. V is TRBV4-3 and J is TRBJ2-1, with a tentative D call TRBD2 (6 bases). V was cut by 0 bases and J by 6 bases, with 12 bases left in between. Germline CDR1 LGHNA, CDR2 YSLEER. CDR3 size: 15 residues. CDR3 bases: TGCGCCAGCAGCCAAGATCCCGGGAGCGTCAATGAGCAGTTCTTC. Translated, it gives CASSQDPGSVNEQFF.